The 22 T cell receptor beta chains below come from one sample, sequenced in a study of T cell repertoires in cytomegalovirus infection. One entry per CDR3 protein results from TCRdb running MiXCR on the reads. Here the sample spans about 250,000 distinct CDR3 sequences, around an eighth being singletons. The sample comprised PBMCs. All receptors come from a human donor in good health (CMV status not recorded). Some clones in this sample may be carry-over from other donors' samples.

This clonotype occurred many times. CDR3 sequence reads: CASSFEVAGGTSSYEQYF. The CDR3 DNA reads TGTGCCAGCAGCTTCGAGGTAGCGGGGGGGACGAGCTCCTACGAGCAGTACTTC. The genes are TRBV7-2 and TRBJ2-7, with 11 bases that match TRBD2. CDR1 SGHTA and CDR2 FQGNSA come from the germline V gene. The J segment lost 0 bases and the V segment lost 3 bases, leaving 10 bases of the junction unmatched. There are 18 residues in the CDR3.

This clonotype was seen more than once but under ten times. The chain joins TRBV11-2 to TRBJ1-2; D is unclear. Trimming took off 5 bases at V and 4 bases at J, with 20 bases between the two ends. Germline values: CDR1 SGHAT, CDR2 FQNNGV. The CDR3 is made up of 16 amino acids. The CDR3 loop is CASSPLGGSSSYGYTF. CDR3 bases: TGTGCCAGCAGCCCACTTGGAGGCAGCTCTAGCTATGGCTACACCTTC. Full variable domain (missing parts from reference TRBV11-2 and TRBJ1-2): EAGVAQSPRYKIIEKRQSVAFWCNPISGHATLYWYQQILGQGPKLLIQFQNNGVVDDSQLPKDRFSAERLKGVDSTLKIQPAKLEDSAVYLCASSPLGGSSSYGYTFGSGTRLTVV.

This clonotype was seen many times. The J gene is TRBJ2-3, the V gene TRBV11-2, with D unclear. The germline V gene encodes CDR1 SGHAT and CDR2 FQNNGV. V shed 5 bases and J shed 0 bases, with 18 bases lying between them. The CDR3 extends over 17 amino acids. CDR3: CASSPFLSTTSTDTQYF. The CDR3 DNA reads as TGTGCCAGCAGCCCTTTCCTCAGCACCACTAGCACAGATACGCAGTATTTT.

This clonotype was counted ten times or more. This chain joins TRBV7-2 and TRBJ1-2; 10 bases are shared with TRBD1. The CDR3 length is 16 residues. Germline CDR1 reads SGHTA; CDR2 reads FQGNSA. The V segment lost 5 bases and the J segment 4 bases; nucleotides outside the gene matches: 10. CDR3 loop: CASSILSGQGVYGYTF. Here the CDR3 DNA reads TGTGCCAGCAGCATCCTCTCAGGACAGGGGGTCTATGGCTACACCTTC.

This clonotype occurred a few times. V is TRBV7-2 and J is TRBJ2-1; 8 nucleotides align to TRBD2. J lost 10 bases, V lost 5 bases, and 13 bases had no gene match. The germline V gene has CDR1 SGHTA and CDR2 FQGNSA. This CDR3 comprises 15 residues. The CDR3, as DNA: TGTGCCAGCAGCCCACTTCCGGGACTAGGATCCGAGCAGTTCTTC. It is translated as CASSPLPGLGSEQFF. Complete variable domain (other parts from reference TRBV7-2 and TRBJ2-1): GAGVSQSPSNKVTEKGKDVELRCDPISGHTALYWYRQSLGQGLEFLIYFQGNSAPDKSGLPSDRFSAERTGGSVSTLTIQRTQQEDSAVYLCASSPLPGLGSEQFFGPGTRLTVL.

This clonotype came up a few times. The rearrangement links TRBV2 to TRBJ1-2; 7 bases match TRBD1. J gave up 7 bases and V 7 bases, and 15 bases lay outside the gene matches. This CDR3 comprises 15 residues. Germline V gene sequence: CDR1 SNHLY, CDR2 FYNNEI. This CDR3 is CASTKEGAGGIGYTF. The CDR3 region has the DNA TGTGCCAGCACAAAGGAGGGGGCAGGGGGAATTGGCTACACCTTC.

This clonotype was detected ten times or more. The chain uses TRBV7-8 and TRBJ2-7; possible D gene TRBD2, 6 bases. Germline CDR1 is SGHVS and CDR2 is FQNEAQ. V was trimmed by 5 bases and J by 2 bases, leaving 22 bases between them. The CDR3 extends over 17 amino acids. In nucleotides, the CDR3 is TGTGCCAGCAGCCGAGCCCTGACTAGTTCAGGGACCTACGAGCAGTACTTC. Translating gives CASSRALTSSGTYEQYF.

The chain uses TRBV19 and TRBJ2-1; TRBD2 matches at 9 bases. CDR1 and CDR2 from the germline V gene are LNHDA and SQIVND (reference sequence). Trimming cost V 3 bases and J 5 bases; bases outside gene matches: 14. The CDR3 loop spans 18 amino acids. CDR3 in DNA: TGTGCCAGTAGTATGGGTGTCGGAGCGGGAGGAGGGAACAATGAGCAGTTCTTC. This translates into CASSMGVGAGGGNNEQFF.

At least ten counts were recorded for this clonotype. The CDR3 spells CASSFGLAGGSSYNEQFF. CDR3 in DNA: TGTGCCAGCAGCTTCGGGCTAGCGGGTGGTAGCTCCTACAATGAGCAGTTCTTC. This chain links TRBV7-2 with TRBJ2-1; TRBD2 aligns across 8 bases. In germline, CDR1 is SGHTA, CDR2 FQGNSA. J lost 0 bases, V lost 3 bases, and 10 bases had no gene match. The CDR3 loop spans 18 amino acids. Full variable domain (outside the CDR3, taken from reference TRBV7-2 and TRBJ2-1): GAGVSQSPSNKVTEKGKDVELRCDPISGHTALYWYRQSLGQGLEFLIYFQGNSAPDKSGLPSDRFSAERTGGSVSTLTIQRTQQEDSAVYLCASSFGLAGGSSYNEQFFGPGTRLTVL.

At least ten counts were recorded for this clonotype. The V and J genes are TRBV7-2 and TRBJ1-6; D is ambiguous. CDR1 and CDR2 from the germline V gene are SGHTA and FQGNSA. The CDR3 is 14 residues long. The V end was cut by 5 bases, the J end by 0 bases, with 5 bases between. The CDR3 sequence is CASSRRSYNSPLHF. Here the CDR3 DNA reads TGTGCCAGCAGCCGGCGCTCCTATAATTCACCCCTCCACTTT.

This clonotype was seen many times. The CDR3 sequence: CASSGLTGGDYEQYF. Here the CDR3 DNA reads TGTGCCAGTAGTGGATTGACAGGGGGCGACTACGAGCAGTACTTC. This chain links TRBV19 with TRBJ2-7; 10 nucleotides match TRBD1. Germline V gene sequence: CDR1 LNHDA, CDR2 SQIVND (reference sequence). V lost 5 bases, J lost 3 bases, and 7 bases stayed unmatched. This CDR3 has 15 residues.

In its sample, this clonotype was seen many times. V usage is TRBV7-2 and J usage is TRBJ1-2; D perhaps matches TRBD1 (5 bases). Trimming took off 5 bases at V and 6 bases at J, with 19 bases between the two ends. Germline CDR1 is SGHTA and CDR2 is FQGNSA. There are 15 residues in the CDR3. The CDR3, as DNA: TGTGCCAGCAGCCCCCCCATACTGGGGCATCATGGCTACACCTTC. Translation: CASSPPILGHHGYTF.

The V and J genes are TRBV20-1 and TRBJ1-1; 8 bases are a match to TRBD1. The CDR3 is 13 amino acids. V shed 7 bases, J shed 5 bases, and the junction held 9 bases outside the gene matches. Germline assignment: CDR1 DFQATT and CDR2 SNEGSKA (reference sequence). The CDR3 protein is CSGNPTGVTEAFF. CDR3 DNA: TGCAGTGGGAACCCGACAGGGGTGACTGAAGCTTTCTTT.

CDR3 DNA: TGTGCCAGCTCAACCGGGACAGCCTACGAGCAGTACTTC. It encodes CASSTGTAYEQYF. The rearrangement joins TRBV18 to TRBJ2-7; 7 bases line up with TRBD1. V was clipped by 5 bases and J by 2 bases; unmatched bases: 3. The CDR3 contains 13 residues. Germline loops: CDR1 KGHSH, CDR2 LQKENI.

The rearrangement links TRBV19 to TRBJ2-5, with D perhaps matching TRBD2 (5 bases). Germline V CDR1 and CDR2: LNHDA, SQIVND (reference sequence). Trimming stripped 0 bases from V and 9 bases from J, with 11 bases between. The CDR3 extends over 13 amino acids. CDR3 sequence: CASSIDSFGAQYF. CDR3 bases: TGTGCCAGTAGTATAGACTCCTTCGGGGCCCAGTACTTC.

This clonotype was seen more than once but under ten times. The chain combines TRBV29-1 with TRBJ1-1; possibly TRBD1 for D (5 bases). The CDR3 length is 12 residues. V lost 4 bases to trimming and J lost 1 base, with 7 bases between them. Germline-derived CDR1 and CDR2 are SQVTM and ANQGSEA. The chain's CDR3 is CSVAGRNTEAFF. The CDR3 nucleotides are TGCAGCGTTGCAGGGAGGAACACTGAAGCTTTCTTT.

This clonotype was found many times. The J gene is TRBJ2-5, the V gene TRBV7-2; tentative D call: TRBD1 (6 bases). V was shortened by 3 bases and J by 5 bases, with 13 bases between the two germline ends. Germline V gene sequence: CDR1 SGHTA, CDR2 FQGNSA. The length of the CDR3 is 14 residues. Written as DNA, the CDR3 is TGTGCCAGCAGCTTCTCAGGGGAATCGGAGACCCAGTACTTC. Translated, it gives CASSFSGESETQYF.

This clonotype appeared many times. This chain connects TRBV28 to TRBJ2-1, with a weak D call TRBD1 (6 bases). Germline V gene data show CDR1 as MDHEN and CDR2 as SYDVKM. The CDR3 is made up of 14 amino acids. V shed 10 bases and J shed 5 bases, with 18 bases lying between them. Here the CDR3 DNA reads TGTGCCACCCAGCCGGGACACTACAACAATGAGCAGTTCTTC. Protein sequence: CATQPGHYNNEQFF.

The J gene is TRBJ1-2, the V gene TRBV5-4; no clear D gene. The V gene's germline CDR1 is SGHNT and CDR2 YYREEE (reference sequence). Between the trimmed V and J ends, which lost 7 bases and 6 bases, there was a span of 22 bases. This CDR3 is built from 15 residues. This chain's CDR3 is CASGWLGGPSDGYTF. CDR3 DNA: TGTGCCAGCGGTTGGTTGGGTGGGCCCTCAGATGGCTACACCTTC.

This clonotype has ten or more counts. This chain connects TRBV7-2 to TRBJ2-3; 8 bases fit TRBD2. Looked up from germline, CDR1 is SGHTA and CDR2 is FQGNSA. The CDR3 is 14 amino acids. V shed 6 bases, J shed 5 bases, and the junction held 7 bases outside the gene matches. In DNA, the CDR3 is TGTGCCAGCAGTCTCGGGGGGGCTGAAGATACGCAGTATTTT. Amino acid sequence: CASSLGGAEDTQYF.

The J gene is TRBJ2-7, the V gene TRBV20-1; 12 bases match TRBD1. Looked up from germline, CDR1 is DFQATT and CDR2 is SNEGSKA (reference sequence). With V trimmed by 6 bases and J by 5 bases, 8 bases remained unmatched. The CDR3 is 14 amino acids. CDR3 in amino acids: CSARRDRGLNEQYF. The CDR3 bases are TGCAGTGCCCGCCGGGACAGGGGGCTAAACGAGCAGTACTTC.

This clonotype was seen ten or more times. The genes are TRBV7-2 and TRBJ1-6; TRBD1 matches at 7 bases. The CDR3 totals 16 residues. Trimming cost V 3 bases and J 10 bases; bases outside gene matches: 12. Germline CDR1 and CDR2: SGHTA and FQGNSA. CDR3 sequence: CASSLYRDSVGSPLHF. DNA of the CDR3: TGTGCCAGCAGCTTGTACCGGGACAGTGTAGGGTCACCCCTCCACTTT.